This T cell receptor beta chain appears in the sequencing data of a study of CD8 T cells in ankylosing spondylitis. Study results and limitations: Characteristic of ankylosing spondylitis blood, it appeared, was a TCR beta motif comprising roughly eight highly homologous variants. With a CD8+ phenotype, disease-linked clones were relatively rare in peripheral blood.

With 3 bases removed from V and 1 base from J, the gap between germline ends came to 12 bases. This CDR3 region has 15 residues. CDR1 is SNHLY and CDR2 is FYNNEI in the germline V gene. This clonotype was detected a few times. As yet, its antigen is unknown. Using its own MiXCR run on the 5' RACE reads, TCRdb lists one record per CDR3 protein. The data show around 130,000 distinct CDR3 sequences, with under 20% seen just once and approximately 30% held by the top ten. Sequenced: blood, either unsorted or a sorted T cell fraction (not recorded which). The source is a male donor with ankylosing spondylitis. The V and J genes are TRBV2 and TRBJ1-2; D is uncertain. The CDR3 region is CASSDGREDNYGYTF. In nucleotides, the CDR3 is TGTGCCAGCAGTGACGGACGGGAGGATAACTATGGCTACACCTTC.